The 2 T cell receptor beta chains below were found in one sample sequenced in a study of blood T cell repertoires in COVID-19. Measured with immunoSEQ multiplex PCR; TCRdb has only the in-frame clones, and not every one. The sample has 400,000 to 500,000 clones, about 88% seen once; the top ten hold 1.4%. The specimen was PBMCs or T cells enriched from blood (not recorded which). Receptor source: a woman in her late teens or twenties who had been exposed to COVID-19.

This chain connects TRBV7-8 to TRBJ1-1; D is undetermined. Trimming pared 1 base from V and 1 base from J, leaving 10 bases between. The CDR3 totals 15 residues. Germline CDR1 reads SGHVS; CDR2 reads FQNEAQ. The CDR3 DNA is TGTGCCAGCAGCTTAGAGCACTTAGCGAACACTGAAGCTTTCTTT. Translating gives CASSLEHLANTEAFF.

This clone appeared once. The genes are TRBV5-1 and TRBJ2-1; 7 nucleotides align to TRBD1. Trimming removed 2 bases from V and 2 bases from J; junction bases left unmatched: 7. The CDR3 consists of 16 residues. CDR1 is SGHRS and CDR2 is YFSETQ in the germline V gene. CDR3 in amino acids: CASSFHQGTAYNEQFF. CDR3 sequence (DNA): TGCGCCAGCAGCTTTCACCAGGGGACAGCCTACAATGAGCAGTTCTTC.